This T cell receptor (beta chain) was recorded in a study of beta chain features in type 1 diabetes. The germline gives CDR1 SGHRS, CDR2 YFSETQ. V was pared by 4 bases and J by 4 bases, with 15 bases between. The CDR3 length is 15 residues. Every isolated RNA sample was fully reverse transcribed, so sequencing captured expressed TCRB transcripts. TCRdb keeps only in-frame clones here, not all; method: immunoSEQ multiplex PCR. The sample comprises 850,000 to 900,000 clones, about 17% of which are singletons, and 0.023% rests with the top ten. Sequencing was carried out using naive CD4+ T cells from blood. This chain joins TRBV5-1 and TRBJ2-4; D could derive from TRBD1 or TRBD2 (5 bases each). The origin of this receptor is a young woman in good health. Here the CDR3 reads CASSESPGRKNIQYF. CDR3 sequence (DNA): TGCGCCAGCAGCGAATCTCCGGGACGGAAAAACATTCAGTACTTC.